This entry is about one T cell receptor (beta chain). The antigen it binds to is not known. Per-base quality was not reported, and no clone a single base away is much larger than it. The sample comes from a study of shared clonotypes between healthy human individuals (dated by TCRdb to the early 2020s). About the study as a whole: The cohort comprised a couple of women and three men aged 18 to 49 years. Each donor's leukapheresis produced roughly between roughly 0.85 and 9.5 billion PBMCs. For each donor, three plates each were used for CD4 naive and CD4 memory, two plates were used for CD8 naive, and one plate was used for CD8 memory. Different laboratories and diverse techniques were used to prepare libraries and sequence TCR repertoires, to increase sequencing depth and limit assay-specific biases. The study deeply sequenced blood TCR repertoires of five healthy adults to estimate repertoire size and the extent of clonotype sharing between individuals.

The donors were healthy, HIV-negative adults with no recently reported acute infections or vaccinations. Only Caucasian adults living in Nashville, Tennessee, USA were represented among the donors. CD4+ T cells were enriched through magnetic negative selection, after which naive cells were positively selected on CD45RA and the remaining negative fraction served as the memory subset. Blood was collected by leukapheresis, and PBMCs were isolated by Ficoll-Histopaque density gradient centrifugation and then cryopreserved in liquid nitrogen vapor phase. Analytical flow cytometry was used to check the purity and quantity of each magnetically sorted T cell population. Genomic DNA was isolated from each sorted fraction and quantified by UV absorbance on a Nanodrop 2000c. Using the deep immunoSEQ assay, multiplex PCR amplified TCR CDR3 regions from genomic DNA. For each cell subset, the extracted genomic DNA was distributed evenly across all wells of several immunoSEQ 96-well plates, and each plate served as one replicate. Each replicate PCR for sorted subsets received around 200 ng genomic DNA, equal to about 30,000 T cell genomes. The purified libraries were quantified using a Qubit 3.0 fluorometer, sized with a Bioanalyzer 2100, and then quantified again using the KAPA Library Quantification kit. Every immunoSEQ 96-well plate was sequenced on a dedicated single-read 150-cycle Illumina NextSeq 550 flow cell. The study's processing was this. Because only junctional sequences without quality scores were contained in the immunoSEQ output, filtering matching that applied to full-length reads could not be performed. Sequences were annotated with PyIR, a Python wrapper for IgBLAST v1.9, and V/J genes and CDR3 were assigned using IMGT germline references. Reads with weak V/J assignments (E-value above 1e-6), missing CDR3, stop codons, out-of-frame junctions, or ambiguous translated residues were removed. V3J clonotypes were defined as sequences sharing the same inferred V gene, J gene, and CDR3 amino acid sequence. Percentage overlap between repertoires was computed as shared unique clonotypes divided by the size of the smaller repertoire. RTK rarefaction, the Chao1 estimator, and Recon v2.1 estimates of unobserved clonotypes were used to assess repertoire richness. Generation probabilities for all TCRbeta clonotypes obtained by the gDNA method from a handful of donors were computed using OLGA. TCRdb mirrors the immuneACCESS table, restricted to in-frame sequences. Some clones are absent from its copies; in checked studies, under half trace to an unresolved V gene, and the reason for the others is unknown. V, J and clone size were drawn from that table, and D and trimming were deduced from the DNA. The sample data list about 1.5 million clones, and over 95% of these were observed just once. 0.95% to 1.5% of the sample rests with the top ten.

Cut back by 5 bases and 1 base, the V and J ends lie 11 bases apart. CDR1 and CDR2 were assigned from the germline V gene (reference sequence) as MNHEY and SMNVEV. Inclusive of the bounding cysteine and phenylalanine, the CDR3 is 14 residues long. Of all the DNA, just the CDR3 is kept, 42 bases in frame from base 1. Overall study outcomes, separate from this receptor: Sharing across a handful of donors was observed for 5% to 6.5% of naive CD4, 3% to 3.5% of naive CD8, over 2% of memory CD4, and about 0.4% of memory CD8 clonotypes. Sampling was limited to blood, and TCR repertoires in tissue likely differ from TCR repertoires in blood. Because the study included a small number of donors, the genetic and exposure-history diversity represented was limited. Even with the large sequencing depth, rarefaction of the sorted-subset datasets indicated that sequencing was incomplete. Pairwise subsampling led to the expectation that sequencing depth would affect the degree of clonotype sharing among donors. Naive subsets generally had larger estimated clonotype richness than memory subsets. Clonotypes shared by all four sorted-subset donors showed higher generation probabilities than non-shared clonotypes.

Sequencing input: naive CD4+ T cells sorted from blood. Sample cell subset or site, as interpreted from the label and publication: CD45RA+ positively selected. The V and J genes are TRBV27 and TRBJ1-1, and the D gene may be TRBD1, 5 bases matching. The clonotype was recovered from a young man in good health. In nucleotides, the sequence is TGTGCCAGCAGTGTTCGACAGAGGAACACTGAAGCTTTCTTT. This sequence encodes CASSVRQRNTEAFF.